The clone carrying this TCR beta chain was seen at least ten times. Its matching antigen is unknown. This entry belongs to a study of T cells in Graves' hyperthyroidism and ophthalmopathy. The source material, RNA transcripts, was used to amplify TCR beta CDR3 regions. The HTBI set primed first-round TCR CDR3 RT-PCR. TCRdb re-derived calls from the multiplex PCR reads in MiXCR, one entry per CDR3 protein. Altogether some 510,000 distinct CDR3 sequences are present, less than 25% being singletons, with the ten largest covering around a quarter. Diagnostic assessment was based on clinical symptoms, serum thyroxine and TRAb, thyroid ultrasound and orbital computed tomography. The CDR3 runs 12 residues. Trimming shortened V by 7 bases and J by 0 bases, and 6 bases separated the two germline ends. Germline CDR1 MDHEN, CDR2 SYDVKM. General study findings and limits: For ophthalmopathy, model prediction preceded onset by a median about 6 months.

The sample taken for sequencing was blood. V and J are TRBV28 and TRBJ1-1; D is unclear. The TCR sequence derives from a man between 18 and 29 years old with Graves' hyperthyroidism. CDR3 amino acids: CASTRMNTEAFF. The CDR3 DNA sequence: TGTGCCAGCACGCGTATGAACACTGAAGCTTTCTTT.